A selection of T cell receptor beta chains follows, all from one sample in a study of identical twins. TCRdb reprocessed the 5' RACE reads via MiXCR and lists one record per CDR3 protein. The sample has 400,000 to 500,000 distinct CDR3 sequences; 18% are singletons. Sequences were obtained from naive T cells sorted from blood. These receptors all come from a man aged 50 or older in good health. CDR3s include the opening cysteine and the closing phenylalanine or tryptophan. The D gene is left open where the match is weak. Size tells how often a clone was seen (once, few, many) or the class of an expanded clone, and some rows leave it out.

d_call j_call v_call clone_size cdr3_aa cdr3_nt
. TRBJ2-2 TRBV9 . CASSVSGTANTGELFF TGTGCCAGCAGCGTATCCGGGACGGCCAACACCGGGGAGCTGTTTTTT
TRBD1 TRBJ1-2 TRBV5-1 . CASSQRTGRANYGYTF TGCGCCAGCAGCCAGCGGACAGGCAGAGCTAACTATGGCTACACCTTC
TRBD2 TRBJ2-1 TRBV6-5 . CASSYPTGRGTNNEQFF TGTGCCAGCAGTTACCCGACTGGGCGGGGGACTAACAATGAGCAGTTCTTC
. TRBJ2-7 TRBV12-3/TRBV12-4 many CASSLEGVVAYEQYF TGTGCCAGCAGTTTAGAGGGAGTGGTGGCCTACGAGCAGTACTTC
TRBD2 TRBJ2-7 TRBV4-3 many CASSQVAGGSGEQYF TGCGCCAGCAGCCAAGTAGCGGGGGGTTCTGGAGAGCAGTACTTC
. TRBJ1-4 TRBV5-5 few CASSLWRGSEKLFF TGTGCCAGCAGCTTATGGAGGGGAAGCGAAAAACTGTTTTTT
. TRBJ2-7 TRBV7-8 many CASSLSQGGYEQYF TGTGCCAGCAGCTTATCACAGGGTGGATACGAGCAGTACTTC
. TRBJ2-1 TRBV18 few CASSPPVGYNEQFF TGTGCCAGCTCACCACCGGTTGGGTACAATGAGCAGTTCTTC
. TRBJ1-1 TRBV18 many CASFFGTGNTEAFF TGTGCCAGCTTCTTCGGGACGGGGAACACTGAAGCTTTCTTT
TRBD2 TRBJ2-5 TRBV15 few CATSRLAGVGETQYF TGTGCCACCAGCAGATTAGCGGGAGTGGGAGAGACCCAGTACTTC
. TRBJ1-2 TRBV5-6 many CASSPPGQVGYGYTF TGTGCCAGCAGCCCCCCAGGGCAGGTCGGCTATGGCTACACCTTC
. TRBJ2-5 TRBV20-1 few CSASDRQETQYF TGCAGTGCTAGTGACAGACAAGAGACCCAGTACTTC
TRBD1 TRBJ1-2 TRBV20-1 few CSASAGTGYGYTF TGCAGTGCGAGCGCCGGGACAGGGTACGGCTACACCTTC
. TRBJ2-5 TRBV3-1 . CASSPWGQGQETQYF TGTGCCAGCAGCCCCTGGGGACAAGGCCAAGAGACCCAGTACTTC
. TRBJ2-7 TRBV4-2 few CASSQVGFVGNRYEQYF TGTGCCAGCAGCCAAGTTGGGTTCGTAGGGAACCGCTACGAGCAGTACTTC
TRBD1 TRBJ2-3 TRBV5-6 many CASARTGGYTDTQYF TGTGCCAGCGCTCGGACAGGGGGCTACACAGATACGCAGTATTTT
TRBD2 TRBJ2-4 TRBV20-1 many CSAPHVGGRASVAKNIQYF TGCAGTGCCCCACACGTGGGCGGGAGGGCATCTGTTGCCAAAAACATTCAGTACTTC
. TRBJ2-1 TRBV29-1 . CSVGRRDSSYNEQFF TGCAGCGTTGGACGGAGGGACAGCTCCTACAATGAGCAGTTCTTC
. TRBJ1-6 TRBV5-1 many CASSYRGTFGGNSPLHF TGCGCCAGCAGCTACCGGGGCACCTTCGGGGGTAATTCACCCCTCCACTTT
. TRBJ2-2 TRBV11-2 . CASSLHTGELFF TGTGCCAGCAGCTTACACACCGGGGAGCTGTTTTTT
. TRBJ2-3 TRBV5-8 . CASSLSARASTDTQYF TGTGCCAGCAGCTTGTCGGCCAGGGCCAGCACAGATACGCAGTATTTT
. TRBJ1-1 TRBV29-1 many CSVDEGMNTEAFF TGCAGCGTTGATGAGGGGATGAACACTGAAGCTTTCTTT
. TRBJ2-1 TRBV5-1 many CASSPDSSSYNEQFF TGCGCCAGCAGCCCCGACTCGAGCTCCTACAATGAGCAGTTCTTC
TRBD2 TRBJ2-1 TRBV9 many CASSVGGSYNEQFF TGTGCCAGCAGCGTAGGCGGGAGCTACAATGAGCAGTTCTTC
. TRBJ1-1 TRBV10-3 many CAIADGGLRSEAFF TGTGCCATCGCGGATGGGGGCCTGAGGAGTGAAGCTTTCTTT
. TRBJ1-5 TRBV4-3 . CASSPSWGVFQPQHF TGCGCCAGCAGTCCAAGTTGGGGGGTATTTCAGCCCCAGCATTTT
TRBD1 TRBJ2-2 TRBV29-1 few CSVEDRGGSTGELFF TGCAGCGTTGAGGACAGGGGAGGAAGCACCGGGGAGCTGTTTTTT
. TRBJ2-1 TRBV3-1 . CASSQPRSIPGDAYYNEQFF TGTGCCAGCAGCCAACCTCGTTCGATCCCGGGGGACGCATACTACAATGAGCAGTTCTTC
. TRBJ2-2 TRBV5-1 many CASSLVGLANTGELFF TGCGCCAGCAGCTTGGTGGGACTCGCGAACACCGGGGAGCTGTTTTTT
. TRBJ2-5 TRBV15 many CATSRALTGGVETQYF TGTGCCACCAGCAGAGCTCTGACGGGCGGGGTGGAGACCCAGTACTTC
. TRBJ2-4 TRBV5-1 many CASKGQGGDIQYF TGCGCCAGCAAGGGGCAGGGCGGCGACATTCAGTACTTC
. TRBJ2-3 TRBV24-1 . CATSDRVGTDTQYF TGTGCCACCAGTGATCGGGTGGGGACAGATACGCAGTATTTT
. TRBJ2-5 TRBV5-1 many CASSSSWGVETQYF TGCGCCAGCAGCTCGAGCTGGGGGGTAGAGACCCAGTACTTC
. TRBJ1-2 TRBV29-1 many CSGGTGAMPYTF TGCAGCGGAGGGACCGGCGCTATGCCCTACACCTTC
. TRBJ2-3 TRBV29-1 many CSVAETGDTQYF TGCAGCGTTGCTGAGACTGGAGATACGCAGTATTTT
. TRBJ1-4 TRBV5-1 . CASSSDSSEEKLFF TGCGCCAGCAGTTCAGATTCCTCGGAGGAAAAACTGTTTTTT
. TRBJ1-1 TRBV28 few CASSRDGGSEAFF TGTGCCAGCAGCCGCGATGGGGGTAGTGAAGCTTTCTTT
. TRBJ1-1 TRBV29-1 . CSVEEQGGTEAFF TGCAGCGTTGAAGAACAGGGAGGCACTGAAGCTTTCTTT
. TRBJ1-1 TRBV29-1 few CSAFRRNTEAFF TGCAGCGCCTTCCGACGGAACACTGAAGCTTTCTTT
. TRBJ2-1 TRBV20-1 . CSASITSSYNEQFF TGCAGTGCTAGTATAACTAGCTCCTACAATGAGCAGTTCTTC
. TRBJ2-1 TRBV5-6 . CASSEGPPPYNEQFF TGTGCCAGCAGCGAGGGACCTCCACCCTACAATGAGCAGTTCTTC
. TRBJ2-1 TRBV30 few CAWSVWGARYNEQFF TGTGCCTGGAGTGTATGGGGGGCTAGATACAATGAGCAGTTCTTC
. TRBJ2-1 TRBV6-2/TRBV6-3 few CASNPVFGPYNEQFF TGTGCCAGCAACCCGGTATTTGGACCCTACAATGAGCAGTTCTTC
TRBD1 TRBJ1-2 TRBV29-1 many CSVPGQTNYGYTF TGCAGCGTTCCGGGACAGACTAACTATGGCTACACCTTC